Sequencing of this T cell receptor beta chain was carried out in a study of cytomegalovirus exposure and HLA in healthy donors. Notes on the study in general: Analysis performed later found more than 15,000 TCR beta sequences associated with HLA alleles at 0.05 false discovery rate.

Germline V gives CDR1 SGHRS, CDR2 YFSETQ. Between the trimmed V and J ends, which lost 0 bases and 4 bases, there was a span of 16 bases. The CDR3 extends over 16 amino acids. This clone was found a few times. The antigen remains unidentified. As for the donors, each was a healthy bone marrow donor. Both 60 Vbeta primers and 13 Jbeta primers went into the PCR. The repertoire was sequenced with immunoSEQ multiplex PCR; TCRdb's copy has only in-frame clones and lacks some. The table shows about 110,000 clones, with roughly 73% occurring only once. The sequencing input was PBMCs. This sequence was found in a man aged 25-45 years in good health and CMV-seronegative. This chain uses TRBV5-1 with TRBJ1-2; possible D gene TRBD1, 6 bases. The CDR3 protein is CASSLGDTGIAYGYTF. CDR3 nucleotide sequence: TGCGCCAGCAGCTTGGGGGACACAGGGATCGCCTATGGCTACACCTTC. Full variable domain (missing parts from reference TRBV5-1 and TRBJ1-2): KAGVTQTPRYLIKTRGQQVTLSCSPISGHRSVSWYQQTPGQGLQFLFEYFSETQRNKGNFPGRFSGRQFSNSRSEMNVSTLELGDSALYLCASSLGDTGIAYGYTFGSGTRLTVV.